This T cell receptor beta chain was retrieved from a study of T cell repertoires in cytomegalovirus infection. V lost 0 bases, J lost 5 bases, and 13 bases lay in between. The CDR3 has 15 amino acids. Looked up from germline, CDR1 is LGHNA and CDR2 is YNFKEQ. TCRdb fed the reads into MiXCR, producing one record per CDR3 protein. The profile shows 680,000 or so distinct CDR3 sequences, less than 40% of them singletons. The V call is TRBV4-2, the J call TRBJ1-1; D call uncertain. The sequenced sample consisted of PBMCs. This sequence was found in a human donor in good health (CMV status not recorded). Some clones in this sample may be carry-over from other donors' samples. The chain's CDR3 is CASSQDRVFSTEAFF. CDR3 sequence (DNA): TGTGCCAGCAGCCAAGATCGGGTTTTTTCAACTGAAGCTTTCTTT.